The rows below give T cell receptor beta chains drawn from one sample of a study of blood T cell repertoires in COVID-19. Clones were read by immunoSEQ multiplex PCR, and TCRdb kept only the in-frame ones, dropping some. The sample carries 25,000 to 35,000 clones, about 91% recorded once. The sample was peripheral blood. These receptors were collected from a human donor in a cohort sampled during active COVID-19. The CDR3 runs from the conserved cysteine through the conserved F or W. D genes are given only for firm matches. Size is omitted from some rows. Given values are once, few, many or a class for expanded clones.

TRBV7-9	13	-	TRBJ1-1	few	CASSPRVNTEAFF	TGTGCCAGCAGCCCCAGGGTGAACACTGAAGCTTTCTTT
TRBV11-3	8	TRBD1	TRBJ1-2	-	CATGGYTF	TGTGCGACAGGGGGCTACACCTTC
TRBV5-1	16	-	TRBJ1-3	-	CASSLPPAGSGNTIYF	TGCGCCAGCAGCTTGCCCCCGGCGGGGTCTGGAAACACCATATATTTT
TRBV2	14	-	TRBJ1-6	once	CASRDRNYNSPLHF	TGTGCCAGCAGAGACAGGAATTATAATTCACCCCTCCACTTT
TRBV10-3	14	TRBD1	TRBJ1-4	-	CAISPGQGSEKLFF	TGTGCCATCAGTCCGGGACAGGGTAGTGAAAAACTGTTTTTT
TRBV5-1	15	-	TRBJ1-1	-	CASSQIQGLNTEAFF	TGCGCCAGCAGCCAAATCCAGGGTTTGAACACTGAAGCTTTCTTT
TRBV7-9	14	-	TRBJ1-5	few	CASSSSGGAGPQHF	TGTGCCAGCAGCTCAAGCGGCGGGGCTGGGCCCCAGCATTTT
TRBV2	16	TRBD1	TRBJ1-5	-	CASSAQGGRSNQPQHF	TGTGCCAGCAGTGCGCAGGGGGGACGGAGCAATCAGCCCCAGCATTTT
TRBV29-1	12	TRBD1	TRBJ1-4	-	CSVGTGGEKLFF	TGCAGCGTGGGGACAGGGGGTGAAAAACTGTTTTTT
TRBV5-1	15	-	TRBJ2-7	-	CASSEWRGGANEQYF	TGCGCCAGCAGCGAGTGGAGGGGTGGGGCCAACGAGCAGTACTTC
TRBV2	16	-	TRBJ2-3	-	CASSEGVRASTDTQYF	TGTGCCAGCAGTGAGGGAGTCCGCGCGAGCACAGATACGCAGTATTTT
TRBV5-6	16	-	TRBJ2-1	-	CASSLSRGMGYNEQFF	TGTGCCAGCAGCTTGTCCCGGGGGATGGGCTACAATGAGCAGTTCTTC
TRBV19	15	-	TRBJ2-2	-	CASSLWGANTGELFF	TGTGCCAGTAGCCTTTGGGGCGCCAACACCGGGGAGCTGTTTTTT
TRBV10-3	14	-	TRBJ2-7	-	CAISESTGAYEQYF	TGTGCCATCAGTGAGTCGACAGGAGCCTACGAGCAGTACTTC
TRBV10-3	16	TRBD1	TRBJ1-1	-	CAIRDPDRGVVTEAFF	TGTGCCATCAGGGACCCGGACAGGGGCGTTGTCACTGAAGCTTTCTTT
TRBV5-1	16	TRBD1	TRBJ1-4	-	CASSWGTGATNEKLFF	TGCGCCAGCAGCTGGGGGACAGGCGCAACTAATGAAAAACTGTTTTTT
TRBV7-3	16	TRBD2	TRBJ2-3	-	CASSLGGGPSGGTQYF	TGTGCCAGCAGCTTAGGCGGGGGGCCCAGCGGGGGTACGCAGTATTTT
TRBV19	15	-	TRBJ1-5	once	CASLPLLNSNQPQHF	TGTGCCAGTCTACCTTTACTTAATAGCAATCAGCCCCAGCATTTT
TRBV6-6	16	TRBD2	TRBJ2-3	-	CASSSGSGRSTDTQYF	TGTGCCAGCAGTTCCGGTAGCGGGAGAAGCACAGATACGCAGTATTTT
TRBV30	14	TRBD2	TRBJ2-5	few	CAWSLAGVGETQYF	TGTGCCTGGAGTTTAGCGGGGGTAGGGGAGACCCAGTACTTC
TRBV14	14	-	TRBJ2-7	-	CASRATGRSYEQYF	TGTGCCAGCAGGGCGACAGGTCGCTCCTACGAGCAGTACTTC
TRBV3-1/TRBV3-2	14	TRBD1	TRBJ1-5	-	CASNRTGKNQPQHF	TGTGCCAGCAACCGGACAGGGAAAAATCAGCCCCAGCATTTT
TRBV20-1	14	-	TRBJ2-2	-	CSASVGRTTGELFF	TGCAGTGCTAGTGTCGGCCGGACTACCGGGGAGCTGTTTTTT
TRBV2	16	-	TRBJ2-6	-	CASTQSAGSGANVLTF	TGTGCCAGCACCCAAAGCGCGGGCTCTGGGGCCAACGTCCTGACTTTC
TRBV5-6	16	TRBD2	TRBJ2-5	-	CASSRKGAGGLETQYF	TGTGCCAGCAGCCGCAAGGGAGCGGGGGGTTTGGAGACCCAGTACTTC
TRBV12-5	15	-	TRBJ1-6	-	CASGGSRGGDSPLHF	TGTGCTAGTGGTGGGAGCCGGGGGGGTGATTCACCCCTCCACTTT
TRBV6-5	15	TRBD1	TRBJ1-1	-	CASIGRGQGNTEAFF	TGTGCCAGCATCGGCAGGGGGCAGGGGAACACTGAAGCTTTCTTT
TRBV14	15	-	TRBJ1-2	-	CASSQGTTTPGGYTF	TGTGCCAGCAGCCAAGGGACAACCACCCCCGGCGGCTACACCTTC
TRBV15	15	TRBD1	TRBJ1-3	-	CATSSHGTAGNTIYF	TGTGCCACCAGCAGCCACGGGACAGCTGGAAACACCATATATTTT
TRBV11-2	13	-	TRBJ2-3	-	CASTSGFVDTQYF	TGTGCCAGCACCTCGGGGTTTGTAGATACGCAGTATTTT
TRBV6-5	15	-	TRBJ2-5	-	CASSKRTALQETQYF	TGTGCCAGCAGTAAACGGACAGCACTCCAAGAGACCCAGTACTTC
TRBV9	16	-	TRBJ2-2	-	CASSVALSRGTGELFF	TGTGCCAGCAGCGTAGCCCTATCCCGGGGCACCGGGGAGCTGTTTTTT
TRBV19	14	TRBD1	TRBJ1-2	-	CASSREGANYGYTF	TGTGCCAGTAGTCGAGAGGGGGCCAACTATGGCTACACCTTC
TRBV5-1	14	-	TRBJ2-3	-	CASSEQLNTDTQYF	TGCGCCAGCAGTGAACAGCTAAACACAGATACGCAGTATTTT
TRBV3-1/TRBV3-2	14	-	TRBJ1-6	once	CASSSQGNNSPLHF	TGTGCCAGCAGCTCTCAGGGAAATAATTCACCCCTCCACTTT
TRBV7-6	18	TRBD1	TRBJ2-2	-	CASSRKRWGQSNTGELFF	TGTGCCAGCAGCCGGAAGCGCTGGGGACAGAGTAACACCGGGGAGCTGTTTTTT
TRBV19	15	-	TRBJ1-2	-	CASSTRDKPLYGYTF	TGTGCCAGTAGTACCCGGGACAAGCCCCTCTATGGCTACACCTTC
TRBV2	14	TRBD1	TRBJ1-5	few	CASSDRGWDQPQHF	TGTGCCAGCAGCGACAGGGGTTGGGATCAGCCCCAGCATTTT
TRBV2	14	TRBD1	TRBJ1-1	-	CASSSQGRGTEAFF	TGTGCCAGCAGTTCACAGGGGCGCGGTACTGAAGCTTTCTTT
TRBV4-1	16	TRBD1	TRBJ2-3	-	CASSLLTGESTDTQYF	TGCGCCAGCAGCCTCCTTACAGGGGAAAGCACAGATACGCAGTATTTT
TRBV4-1	16	-	TRBJ1-5	few	CASSQDPGNSNQPQHF	TGCGCCAGCAGCCAAGATCCAGGAAATAGCAATCAGCCCCAGCATTTT
TRBV19	16	TRBD1	TRBJ1-2	few	CASSNLMGGQGGGYTF	TGTGCCAGTAGTAATCTGATGGGCGGACAGGGGGGTGGCTACACCTTC
TRBV5-4	14	-	TRBJ2-3	once	CASSPSGSTDTQYF	TGTGCCAGCAGCCCCTCGGGGAGCACAGATACGCAGTATTTT
TRBV27	14	TRBD1	TRBJ1-1	-	CASSLNRGRTEAFF	TGTGCCAGCAGTCTCAACAGGGGCCGCACTGAAGCTTTCTTT
TRBV29-1	13	-	TRBJ2-3	-	CSVVSMSADTQYF	TGCAGCGTCGTGAGTATGAGCGCAGATACGCAGTATTTT
TRBV10-3	15	TRBD1	TRBJ1-1	-	CAISESGQGFEIVFF	TGTGCCATCAGTGAGTCGGGACAGGGATTTGAGATCGTTTTCTTT